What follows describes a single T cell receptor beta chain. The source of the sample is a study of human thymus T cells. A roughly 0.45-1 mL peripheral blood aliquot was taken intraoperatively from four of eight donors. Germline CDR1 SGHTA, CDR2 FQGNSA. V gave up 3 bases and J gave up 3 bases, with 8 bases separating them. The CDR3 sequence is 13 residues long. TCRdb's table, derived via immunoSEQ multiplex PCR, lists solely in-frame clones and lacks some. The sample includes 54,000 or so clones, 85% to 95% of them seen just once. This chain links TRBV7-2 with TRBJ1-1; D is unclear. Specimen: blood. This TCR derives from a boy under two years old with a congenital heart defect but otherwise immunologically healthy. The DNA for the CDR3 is TGTGCCAGCAGCTTGTTCGGAGACACTGAAGCTTTCTTT. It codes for CASSLFGDTEAFF.